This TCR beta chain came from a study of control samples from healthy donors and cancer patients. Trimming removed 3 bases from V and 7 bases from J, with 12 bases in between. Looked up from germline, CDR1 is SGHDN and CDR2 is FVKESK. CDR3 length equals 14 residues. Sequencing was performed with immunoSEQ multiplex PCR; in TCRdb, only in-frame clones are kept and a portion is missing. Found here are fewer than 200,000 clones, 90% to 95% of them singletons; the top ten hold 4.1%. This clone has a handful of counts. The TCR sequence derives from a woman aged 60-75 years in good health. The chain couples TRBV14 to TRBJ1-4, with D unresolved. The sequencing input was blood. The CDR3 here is CASSQNFGSEKLFF. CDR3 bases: TGTGCCAGCAGCCAGAACTTTGGTTCTGAAAAACTGTTTTTT.